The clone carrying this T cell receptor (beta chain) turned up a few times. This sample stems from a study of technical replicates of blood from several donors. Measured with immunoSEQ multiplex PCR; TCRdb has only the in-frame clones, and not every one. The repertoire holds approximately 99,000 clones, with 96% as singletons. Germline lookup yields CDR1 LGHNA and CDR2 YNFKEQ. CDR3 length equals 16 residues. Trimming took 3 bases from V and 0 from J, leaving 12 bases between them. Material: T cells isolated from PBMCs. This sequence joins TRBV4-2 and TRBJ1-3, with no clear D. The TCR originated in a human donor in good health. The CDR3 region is CASSQHKDSSGNTIYF. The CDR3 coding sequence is TGTGCCAGCAGCCAGCACAAAGACTCCTCTGGAAACACCATATATTTT.